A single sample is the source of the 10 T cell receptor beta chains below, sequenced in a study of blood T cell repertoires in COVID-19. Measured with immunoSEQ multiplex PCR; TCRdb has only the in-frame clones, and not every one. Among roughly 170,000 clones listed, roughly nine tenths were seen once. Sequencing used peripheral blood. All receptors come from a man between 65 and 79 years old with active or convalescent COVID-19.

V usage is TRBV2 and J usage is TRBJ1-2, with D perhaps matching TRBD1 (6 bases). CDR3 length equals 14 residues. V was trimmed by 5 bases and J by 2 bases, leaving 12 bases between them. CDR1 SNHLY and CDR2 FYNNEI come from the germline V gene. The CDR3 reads CASSRTDRNYGYTF. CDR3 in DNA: TGTGCCAGCAGTCGTACCGACAGGAACTATGGCTACACCTTC.

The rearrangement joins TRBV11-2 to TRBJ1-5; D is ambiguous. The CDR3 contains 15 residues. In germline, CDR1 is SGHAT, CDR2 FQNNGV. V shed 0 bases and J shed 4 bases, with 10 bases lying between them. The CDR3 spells CASSLDHVRNQPQHF. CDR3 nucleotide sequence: TGTGCCAGCAGCTTAGATCATGTCAGAAATCAGCCCCAGCATTTT.

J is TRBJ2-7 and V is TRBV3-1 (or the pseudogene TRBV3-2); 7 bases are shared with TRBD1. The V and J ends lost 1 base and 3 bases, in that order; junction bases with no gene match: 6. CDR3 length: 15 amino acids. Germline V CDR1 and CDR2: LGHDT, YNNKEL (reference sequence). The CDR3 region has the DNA TGTGCCAGCAGCCAAGGGACAGGTTTTGTCTACGAGCAGTACTTC. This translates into CASSQGTGFVYEQYF.

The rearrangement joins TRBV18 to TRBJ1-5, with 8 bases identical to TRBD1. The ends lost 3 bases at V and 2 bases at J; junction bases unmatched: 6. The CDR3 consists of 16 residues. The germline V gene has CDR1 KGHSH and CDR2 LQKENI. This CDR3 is CASSPLGQGGNQPQHF. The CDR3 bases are TGTGCCAGCTCACCCCTCGGACAGGGAGGCAATCAGCCCCAGCATTTT.

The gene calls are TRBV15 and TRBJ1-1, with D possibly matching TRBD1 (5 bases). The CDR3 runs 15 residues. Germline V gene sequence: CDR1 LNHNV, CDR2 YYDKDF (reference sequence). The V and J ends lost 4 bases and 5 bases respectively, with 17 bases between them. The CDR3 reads CATSTVGAGWTEAFF. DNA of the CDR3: TGTGCCACCAGCACGGTCGGGGCGGGGTGGACTGAAGCTTTCTTT.

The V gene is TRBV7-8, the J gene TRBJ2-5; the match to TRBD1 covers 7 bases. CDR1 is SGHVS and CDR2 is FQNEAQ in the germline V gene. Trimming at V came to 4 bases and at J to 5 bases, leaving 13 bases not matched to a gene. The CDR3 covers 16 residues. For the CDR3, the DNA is TGTGCCAGCAGCTCCCAAGGGGGCAGGCGGGTGGAGACCCAGTACTTC. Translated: CASSSQGGRRVETQYF.

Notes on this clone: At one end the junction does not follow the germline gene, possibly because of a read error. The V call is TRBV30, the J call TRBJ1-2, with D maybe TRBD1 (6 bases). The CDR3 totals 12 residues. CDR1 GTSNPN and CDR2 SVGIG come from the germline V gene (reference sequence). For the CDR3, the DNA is TGTGCCGGGAGGGGGGCAGGTTATGGCTACACCTTC. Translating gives CAGRGAGYGYTF.

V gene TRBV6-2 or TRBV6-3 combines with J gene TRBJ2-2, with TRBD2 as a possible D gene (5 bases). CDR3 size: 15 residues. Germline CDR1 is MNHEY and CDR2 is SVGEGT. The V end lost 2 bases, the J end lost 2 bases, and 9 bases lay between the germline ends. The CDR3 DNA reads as TGTGCCAGCAGTTACCGGGATCAAAACACCGGGGAGCTGTTTTTT. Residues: CASSYRDQNTGELFF.

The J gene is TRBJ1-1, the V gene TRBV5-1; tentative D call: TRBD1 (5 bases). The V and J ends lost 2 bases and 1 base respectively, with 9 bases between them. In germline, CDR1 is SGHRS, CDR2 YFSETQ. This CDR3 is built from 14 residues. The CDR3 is CASSLQATNTEAFF. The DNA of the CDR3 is TGCGCCAGCAGCTTACAGGCTACGAACACTGAAGCTTTCTTT.

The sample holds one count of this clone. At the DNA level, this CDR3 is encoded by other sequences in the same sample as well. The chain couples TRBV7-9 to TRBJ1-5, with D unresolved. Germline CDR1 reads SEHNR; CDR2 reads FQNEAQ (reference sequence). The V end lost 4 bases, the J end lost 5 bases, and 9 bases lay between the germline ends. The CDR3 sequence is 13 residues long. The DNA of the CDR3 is TGTGCCAGCAGCTCCCCCGGGGATCAGCCCCAGCATTTT. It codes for CASSSPGDQPQHF.